This paragraph reports one T cell receptor beta chain. After isolation, RNA underwent reverse transcription to generate cDNA as the sequencing template. Assay used: immunoSEQ multiplex PCR; TCRdb lists only in-frame clones, some missing. Altogether over 70,000 clones are present, 60% to 70% being singletons, with the ten largest covering around 24%. From germline, CDR1 is SEHNR and CDR2 FQNEAQ (reference sequence). Trimming stripped 5 bases from V and 5 bases from J, with 13 bases between. The CDR3 is made up of 14 amino acids. These data originate in a study of CD8+ T cells in alopecia areata. Treatment defined: oral pan-JAK inhibitor, 5-10 mg twice daily.

The sequence was obtained from a human donor with alopecia areata. Sequencing was performed on CD8+ T cells sorted from blood, taken at week 24, from a patient treated with tofacitinib. J is TRBJ2-1 and V is TRBV7-9, with D hard to call. CDR3 nucleotide sequence: TGTGCCAGCAGCACCGGCAGTGTACACAATGAGCAGTTCTTC. This gives the protein CASSTGSVHNEQFF.